This T cell receptor beta chain was sequenced in a study of response to subunit inactivated influenza vaccine. This clonotype was seen at least ten times. Its antigen is not known. This CDR3 is built from 13 residues. Germline V gene sequence: CDR1 MNHEY, CDR2 SVGEGT. J gave up 5 bases and V 6 bases, and 5 bases lay outside the gene matches. Via MiXCR, TCRdb re-called the RT-PCR reads, giving one row per CDR3 protein. The data hold approximately 500,000 distinct CDR3 sequences, with about an eighth observed a single time. Notes on the study in general: It was suggested by the authors that few new T cells are recruited by each seasonal influenza vaccination.

This sample comprised PBMCs from blood, obtained 40 to 50 days after vaccination. This chain connects TRBV6-2 or TRBV6-3 to TRBJ2-5; 8 nucleotides line up with TRBD2. The origin of this receptor is a man aged 50-59 years who received an inactivated influenza vaccine. CDR3 in DNA: TGTGCCAGCAGAGCGGGGGTAGGGGAGACCCAGTACTTC. This codes for CASRAGVGETQYF.